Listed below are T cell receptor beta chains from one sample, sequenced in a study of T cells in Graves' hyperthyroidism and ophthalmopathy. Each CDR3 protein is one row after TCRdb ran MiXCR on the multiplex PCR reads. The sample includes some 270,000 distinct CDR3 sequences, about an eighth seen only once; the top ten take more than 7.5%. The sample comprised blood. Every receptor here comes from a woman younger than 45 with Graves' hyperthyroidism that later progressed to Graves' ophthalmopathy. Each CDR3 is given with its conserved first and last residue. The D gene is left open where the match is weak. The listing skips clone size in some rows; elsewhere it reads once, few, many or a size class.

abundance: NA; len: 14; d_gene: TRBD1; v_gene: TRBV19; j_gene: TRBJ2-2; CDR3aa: CASRTGLNTGELFF; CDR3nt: TGTGCCAGTCGGACAGGGCTAAACACCGGGGAGCTGTTTTTT
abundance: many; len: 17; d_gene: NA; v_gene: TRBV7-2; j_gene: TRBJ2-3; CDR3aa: CASSPRGGRVVGDTQYF; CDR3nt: TGTGCCAGCAGCCCCAGAGGGGGGAGGGTAGTGGGGGATACGCAGTATTTT
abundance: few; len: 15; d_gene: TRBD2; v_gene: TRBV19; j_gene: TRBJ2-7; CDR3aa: CASSIGRREVDEQYF; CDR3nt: TGTGCCAGTAGTATTGGGCGGCGGGAGGTGGACGAGCAGTACTTC
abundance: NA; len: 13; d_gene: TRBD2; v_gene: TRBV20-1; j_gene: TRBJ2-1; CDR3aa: CSARGLAINEQFF; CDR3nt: TGCAGTGCTAGGGGACTAGCGATCAATGAGCAGTTCTTC
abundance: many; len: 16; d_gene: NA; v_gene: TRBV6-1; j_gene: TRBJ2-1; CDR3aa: CASGSMRDAEYNEQFF; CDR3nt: TGTGCCAGCGGTAGTATGCGGGACGCAGAATACAATGAGCAGTTCTTC
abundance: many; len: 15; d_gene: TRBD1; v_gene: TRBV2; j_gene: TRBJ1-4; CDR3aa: CASSEDWTGSEKLFF; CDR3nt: TGTGCCAGCAGTGAAGATTGGACAGGTAGTGAAAAACTGTTTTTT
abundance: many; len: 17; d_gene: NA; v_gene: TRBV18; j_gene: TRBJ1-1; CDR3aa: CASSSSLPLQGDTEAFF; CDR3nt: TGTGCCAGCTCATCAAGCCTTCCTCTACAGGGAGACACTGAAGCTTTCTTT
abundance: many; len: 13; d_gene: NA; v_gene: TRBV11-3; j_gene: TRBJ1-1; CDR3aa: CASSLDQEGKAFF; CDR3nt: TGTGCCAGCAGCTTAGATCAGGAAGGGAAGGCTTTCTTT
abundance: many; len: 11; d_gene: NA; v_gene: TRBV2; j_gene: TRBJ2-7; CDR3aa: CASGGGYEQYF; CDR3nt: TGTGCCAGCGGCGGTGGCTACGAGCAGTACTTC
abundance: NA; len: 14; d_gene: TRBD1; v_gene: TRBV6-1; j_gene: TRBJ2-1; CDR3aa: CASGGQSSYNVQFF; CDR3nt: TGTGCCAGCGGGGGACAGTCCTCCTACAATGTGCAGTTCTTC
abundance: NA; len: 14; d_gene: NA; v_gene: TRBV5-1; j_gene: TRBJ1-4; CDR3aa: CASSLGQPNEKLFF; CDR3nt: TGCGCCAGCAGCCTAGGACAGCCTAATGAAAAACTGTTTTTT
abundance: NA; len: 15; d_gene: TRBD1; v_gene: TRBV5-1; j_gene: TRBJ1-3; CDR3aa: CASSVETGSGNTIYF; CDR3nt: TGCGCCAGCAGCGTGGAGACAGGGTCGGGAAACACCATATATTTT
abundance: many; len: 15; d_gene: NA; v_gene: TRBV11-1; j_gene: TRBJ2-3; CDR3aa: CASSDPGPSTDTQYF; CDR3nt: TGTGCCAGCAGCGACCCGGGACCTAGCACAGATACGCAGTATTTT
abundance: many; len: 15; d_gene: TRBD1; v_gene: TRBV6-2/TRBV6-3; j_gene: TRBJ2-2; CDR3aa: CASSQTGGEGGELFF; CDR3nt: TGTGCCAGCAGCCAGACAGGGGGCGAAGGCGGGGAGCTGTTTTTT
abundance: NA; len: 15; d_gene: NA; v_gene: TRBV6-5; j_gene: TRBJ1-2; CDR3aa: CASSYYPADVAGYTF; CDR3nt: TGTGCCAGCAGTTACTACCCGGCGGATGTTGCTGGCTACACCTTC
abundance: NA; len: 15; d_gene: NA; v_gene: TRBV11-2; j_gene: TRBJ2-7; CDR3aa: CASSLANRDPDEQYF; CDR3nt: TGTGCCAGCAGCTTAGCGAATCGGGACCCCGACGAGCAGTACTTC
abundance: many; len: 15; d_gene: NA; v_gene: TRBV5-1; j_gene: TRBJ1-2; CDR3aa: CASSFSGSANYGYTF; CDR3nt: TGCGCCAGCAGCTTCTCGGGCTCGGCCAACTATGGCTACACCTTC
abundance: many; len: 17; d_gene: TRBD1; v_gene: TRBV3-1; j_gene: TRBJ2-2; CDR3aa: CASSPNLVDRGIGELFF; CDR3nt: TGTGCCAGCAGCCCAAATCTGGTGGACAGGGGAATCGGGGAGCTGTTTTTT
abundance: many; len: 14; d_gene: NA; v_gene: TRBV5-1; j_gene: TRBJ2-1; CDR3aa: CASSLAGAYNEQFF; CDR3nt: TGTGCCAGCAGCTTAGCCGGGGCGTACAATGAGCAGTTCTTC
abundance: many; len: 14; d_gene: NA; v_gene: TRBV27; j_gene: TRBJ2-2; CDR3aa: CASSSRVGTGELFF; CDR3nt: TGTGCCAGCAGCTCAAGGGTGGGCACCGGGGAGCTGTTTTTT
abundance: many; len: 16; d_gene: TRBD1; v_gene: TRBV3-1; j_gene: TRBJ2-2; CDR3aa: CASRSTGGAGTGELFF; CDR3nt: TGTGCCAGCAGGTCTACAGGGGGCGCGGGCACCGGGGAGCTGTTTTTT
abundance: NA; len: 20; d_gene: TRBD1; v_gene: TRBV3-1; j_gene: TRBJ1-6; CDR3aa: CASSQTSWGRGSSYNSPLHF; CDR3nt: TGTGCCAGCAGCCAAACATCGTGGGGCAGGGGGAGCTCCTATAATTCACCCCTCCACTTT
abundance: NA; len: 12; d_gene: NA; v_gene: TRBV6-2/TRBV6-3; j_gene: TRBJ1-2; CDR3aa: CASSWGVYGYTF; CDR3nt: TGTGCCAGCAGTTGGGGGGTCTATGGCTACACCTTC
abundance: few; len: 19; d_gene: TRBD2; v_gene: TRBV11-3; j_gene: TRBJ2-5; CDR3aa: CASSLDSPLRGAKEETQYF; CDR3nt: TGTGCCAGCAGCTTAGATTCCCCCCTGCGGGGGGCGAAAGAGGAGACCCAGTACTTC
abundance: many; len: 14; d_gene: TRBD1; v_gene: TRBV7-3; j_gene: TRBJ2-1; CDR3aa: CASSYATGGNEQFF; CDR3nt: TGTGCCAGCAGCTATGCGACAGGGGGCAATGAGCAGTTCTTC
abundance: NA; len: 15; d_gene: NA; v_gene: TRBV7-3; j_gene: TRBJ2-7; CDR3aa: CASSLTGDPRSEQYF; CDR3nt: TGTGCCAGCAGCTTAACTGGAGACCCTAGGAGCGAGCAGTACTTC
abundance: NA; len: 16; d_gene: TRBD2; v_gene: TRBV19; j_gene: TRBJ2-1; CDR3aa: CASSIAPRLAYNEQFF; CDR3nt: TGTGCCAGTAGTATAGCCCCGAGACTAGCTTACAATGAGCAGTTCTTC
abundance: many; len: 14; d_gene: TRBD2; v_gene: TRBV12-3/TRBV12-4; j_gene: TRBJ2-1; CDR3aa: CASRRLAVAPGQFF; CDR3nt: TGTGCCAGCAGGAGGCTAGCGGTGGCCCCGGGGCAGTTCTTC
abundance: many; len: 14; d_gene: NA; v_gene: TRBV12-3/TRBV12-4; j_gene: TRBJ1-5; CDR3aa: CASTPNLDNQPQHF; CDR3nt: TGTGCCAGCACCCCCAATTTGGACAATCAGCCCCAGCATTTT
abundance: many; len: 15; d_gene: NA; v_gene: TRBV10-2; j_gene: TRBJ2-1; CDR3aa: CASSSGWGSYNEQFF; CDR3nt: TGCGCCAGCAGTAGCGGCTGGGGCTCCTACAATGAGCAGTTCTTC
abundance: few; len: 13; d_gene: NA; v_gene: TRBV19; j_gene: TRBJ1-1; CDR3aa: CASSAQEYTEAFF; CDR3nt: TGTGCCAGTAGTGCCCAGGAATACACTGAAGCTTTCTTT
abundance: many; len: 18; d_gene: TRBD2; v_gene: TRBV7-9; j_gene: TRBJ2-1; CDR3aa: CASSPRTSGTTRGNEQFF; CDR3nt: TGTGCCAGCAGCCCCCGGACTAGCGGGACCACCCGGGGGAATGAGCAGTTCTTC
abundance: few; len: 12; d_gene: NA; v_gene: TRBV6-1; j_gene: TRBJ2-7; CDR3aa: CASSYEGDEQYF; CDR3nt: TGTGCCAGCAGTTATGAGGGGGACGAGCAGTACTTC
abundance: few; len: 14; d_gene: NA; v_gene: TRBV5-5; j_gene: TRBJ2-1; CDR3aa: CASSPRTVYNEQFF; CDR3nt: TGTGCCAGCAGCCCCCGGACGGTCTACAATGAGCAGTTCTTC
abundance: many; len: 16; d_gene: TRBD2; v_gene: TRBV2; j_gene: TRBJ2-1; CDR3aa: CASTAIAGGPSNEQFF; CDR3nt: TGTGCCAGCACGGCGATAGCGGGAGGGCCCTCCAATGAGCAGTTCTTC
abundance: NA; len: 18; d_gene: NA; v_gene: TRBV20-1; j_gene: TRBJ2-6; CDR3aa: CSAPRAGASGSGANVLTF; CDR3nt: TGCAGTGCCCCGAGGGCAGGGGCTAGCGGCTCTGGGGCCAACGTCCTGACTTTC
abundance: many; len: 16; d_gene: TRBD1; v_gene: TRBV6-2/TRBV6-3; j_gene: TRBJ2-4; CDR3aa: CASGQGAPLAKNIQYF; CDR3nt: TGTGCCAGCGGACAGGGGGCTCCCTTAGCCAAAAACATTCAGTACTTC
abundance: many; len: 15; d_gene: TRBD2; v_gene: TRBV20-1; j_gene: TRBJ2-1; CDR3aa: CSARYSGSFDNEQFF; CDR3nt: TGCAGTGCTAGATACAGCGGGAGCTTCGACAATGAGCAGTTCTTC
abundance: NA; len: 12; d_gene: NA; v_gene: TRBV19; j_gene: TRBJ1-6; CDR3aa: CASSNGNSPLHF; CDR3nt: TGTGCCAGTAGTAATGGGAATTCACCCCTCCACTTT
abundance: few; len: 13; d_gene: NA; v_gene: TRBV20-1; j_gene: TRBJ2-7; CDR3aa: CSARDLANYEQYF; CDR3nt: TGCAGTGCTAGAGATCTTGCAAACTACGAGCAGTACTTC
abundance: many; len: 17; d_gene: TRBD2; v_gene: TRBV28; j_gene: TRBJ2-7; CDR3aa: CASTLSGTRHSAYEQYF; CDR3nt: TGTGCCAGCACCCTTAGCGGGACGCGACATAGCGCCTACGAGCAGTACTTC
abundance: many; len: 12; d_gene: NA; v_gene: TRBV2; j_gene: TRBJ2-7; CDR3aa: CASSATSYEQYF; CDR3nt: TGTGCCAGCAGTGCGACCTCCTACGAGCAGTACTTC
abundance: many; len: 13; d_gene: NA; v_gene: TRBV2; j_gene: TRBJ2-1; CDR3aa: CASSEWVYNEQFF; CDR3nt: TGTGCCAGCAGTGAGTGGGTCTACAATGAGCAGTTCTTC
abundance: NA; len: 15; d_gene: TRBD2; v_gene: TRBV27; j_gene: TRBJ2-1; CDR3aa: CASWGLAGAYNEQFF; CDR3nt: TGTGCCAGTTGGGGACTAGCGGGAGCCTACAATGAGCAGTTCTTC
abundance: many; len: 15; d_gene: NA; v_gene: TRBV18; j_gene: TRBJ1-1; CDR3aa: CASSRAEGVNTEAFF; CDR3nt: TGTGCCAGCTCACGGGCTGAGGGGGTGAACACTGAAGCTTTCTTT
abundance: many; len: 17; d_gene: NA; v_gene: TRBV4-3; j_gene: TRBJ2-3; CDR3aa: CASSQSIVEGMSDTQYF; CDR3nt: TGCGCCAGCAGCCAATCCATAGTGGAGGGGATGTCAGATACGCAGTATTTT
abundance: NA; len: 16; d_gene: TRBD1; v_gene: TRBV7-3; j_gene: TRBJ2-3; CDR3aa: CASSLTGTASTDTQYF; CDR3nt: TGTGCCAGCAGCCTAACCGGGACAGCTAGCACAGATACGCAGTATTTT
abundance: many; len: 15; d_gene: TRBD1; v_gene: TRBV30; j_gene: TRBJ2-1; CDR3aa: CAWSLGQTEYNEQFF; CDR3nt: TGTGCCTGGAGTCTGGGACAGACTGAATACAATGAGCAGTTCTTC
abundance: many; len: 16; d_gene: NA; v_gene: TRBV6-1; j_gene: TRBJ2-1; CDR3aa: CASSSTYRGGSSEQFF; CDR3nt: TGTGCCAGCAGCTCAACCTACAGGGGGGGTTCATCTGAGCAGTTCTTC
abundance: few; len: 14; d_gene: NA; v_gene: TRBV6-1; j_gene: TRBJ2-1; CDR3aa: CASKIAEDYNEQFF; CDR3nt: TGTGCCAGCAAAATAGCAGAAGACTACAATGAGCAGTTCTTC
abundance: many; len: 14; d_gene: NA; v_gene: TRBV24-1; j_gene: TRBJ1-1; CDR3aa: CATSDPRTAFGAFF; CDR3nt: TGTGCCACCAGTGATCCCCGGACAGCTTTTGGGGCTTTCTTT
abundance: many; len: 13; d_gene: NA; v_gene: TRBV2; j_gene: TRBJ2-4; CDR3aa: CASSDTGMDIQYF; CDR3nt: TGTGCCAGCAGCGATACAGGCATGGACATTCAGTACTTC
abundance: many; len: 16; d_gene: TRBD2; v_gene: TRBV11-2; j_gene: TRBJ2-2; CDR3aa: CASSGASGLNTGELFF; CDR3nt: TGTGCCAGCAGTGGGGCTAGCGGGCTGAACACCGGGGAGCTGTTTTTT
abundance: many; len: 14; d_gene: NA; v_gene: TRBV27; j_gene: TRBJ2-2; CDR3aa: CASSLSGYTGELFF; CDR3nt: TGTGCCAGCAGTTTATCGGGTTACACCGGGGAGCTGTTTTTT
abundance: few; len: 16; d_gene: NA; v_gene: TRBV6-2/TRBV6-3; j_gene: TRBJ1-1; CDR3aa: CASSYSPTVMNTEAFF; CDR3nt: TGTGCCAGCAGTTATTCTCCGACAGTCATGAACACTGAAGCTTTCTTT
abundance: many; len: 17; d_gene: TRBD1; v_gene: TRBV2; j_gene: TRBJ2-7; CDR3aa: CASSDESEWDRDYEQYF; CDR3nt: TGTGCCAGCAGTGATGAATCAGAATGGGACAGGGACTACGAGCAGTACTTC
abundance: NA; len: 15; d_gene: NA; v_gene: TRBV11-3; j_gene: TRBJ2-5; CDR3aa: CASSSGGGWEETQYF; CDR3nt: TGTGCCAGCAGCTCCGGCGGGGGCTGGGAAGAGACCCAGTACTTC
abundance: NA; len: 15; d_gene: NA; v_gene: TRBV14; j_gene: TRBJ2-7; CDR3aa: CASSQVPAVAYEQYF; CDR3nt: TGTGCCAGCAGCCAAGTGCCAGCTGTAGCCTACGAGCAGTACTTC